This T cell receptor (beta chain) was recovered during a study of identifying expanded T cells in peripheral blood. No infections or other immune events were documented during collection. Sequenced by immunoSEQ multiplex PCR; TCRdb stores in-frame clones only, minus some. The sample holds about 78,000 clones, more than 75% seen once. Of note for this clone: The antigen is undetermined. This specimen includes other DNA sequences encoding the same CDR3.

CDR3 length equals 13 residues. The germline CDR1 and CDR2 sequences are SNHLY and FYNNEI. J was trimmed by 4 bases and V by 6 bases; bases with no gene match: 4. The study's findings and limits: Variance in clone template counts between roughly two-week samples significantly increased with total template count across all healthy donors. About 1.2 clones differed between technical replicates, versus 16.4 and 19 over time.

The receptor was derived from a person aged 18 to 70 in good health. Sample: blood. The J gene is TRBJ1-2, the V gene TRBV2; TRBD1 agrees at 8 bases. CDR3 loop: CASSGQGLYGYTF. The CDR3, as DNA: TGTGCCAGCAGCGGACAGGGCCTCTATGGCTACACCTTC.